The clone carrying this TCR beta chain is deemed medium-sized. What it binds is unknown. The template for each sample was roughly 650 ng of genomic DNA, which had been extracted from bulk tumor tissue. During surgery, several far-apart biopsies were obtained from every primary tumor. Each patient presented with untreated, newly diagnosed non-small cell lung cancer and received curative surgery. This sample is part of a study of immune heterogeneity within non-small cell lung tumors. Study outcomes and limitations: Recurrence of identical dominant CDR3 beta clonotypes was observed across tumor sites within a patient, alongside site-unique high-frequency clones.

Multiplex PCR employing 32 V and 13 J primers generated amplicons of the TCR beta CDR3. TCRdb reprocessed the multiplex PCR reads via MiXCR and lists one record per CDR3 protein. The table lists fewer than 25,000 distinct CDR3 sequences, 25% to 30% of them singletons. Sequencing was carried out using lung tumor tissue. The TCR sequence derives from a man aged 35 to 55 with non-small cell lung cancer.

The CDR3 is CASRGGTYEQYF. The DNA of the CDR3 is TGTGCCAGCAGGGGCGGAACCTACGAGCAGTACTTC. The rearrangement links TRBV12-3 or TRBV12-4 to TRBJ2-7; D is ambiguous. CDR3 size: 12 residues. Trimming shortened V by 6 bases and J by 2 bases, and 8 bases separated the two germline ends.